The 28 T cell receptor beta chains below were found in one sample sequenced in a study of T cells expressing NK-cell markers. From its re-call of the 5' RACE reads, TCRdb lists each CDR3 protein once, without DNA. This listing includes about 32,000 distinct CDR3 sequences. The sequenced sample consisted of blood T cells: a sorted CD56 or NKG2C T cell subset, CD4+ or CD8+ T cells, or bulk PBMC T cells (not recorded which). The receptors shown here come from a woman between 18 and 70 years old in good health.

The V gene is TRBV4-2, the J gene TRBJ2-7; TCRdb names TRBD1, which stays unverified in the absence of DNA. Germline CDR1 and CDR2: LGHNA and YNFKEQ. This CDR3 comprises 14 residues. CDR3 in amino acids: CASNLPGPTYEQYF.

The V and J genes are TRBV7-9 and TRBJ1-3; the TCRdb call, TRBD1, lacks DNA for checking. Germline lookup yields CDR1 SEHNR and CDR2 FQNEAQ (reference sequence). The CDR3 sequence is 16 residues long. The CDR3 is CASSLTGGDSGNTIYF.

This chain joins TRBV27 and TRBJ1-2. Germline V lookup: CDR1 MNHEY, CDR2 SMNVEV (reference sequence). CDR3 length: 13 residues. The CDR3 loop is CASSFGSSYGYTF.

The rearrangement links TRBV7-2 to TRBJ2-7; lacking DNA, the TRBD2 call made by TCRdb goes unchecked. Germline V CDR1 and CDR2: SGHTA, FQGNSA. CDR3 length equals 12 residues. The CDR3 loop reads CASSRGGYEQYF.

The chain couples TRBV7-8 to TRBJ2-1; TCRdb outputs TRBD1, but without DNA this stays unchecked. This CDR3 comprises 14 residues. Germline CDR1 SGHVS, CDR2 FQNEAQ. The CDR3 region is CASSQLQDYNEQFF. Based on the CDR3 plus reference TRBV7-8 and TRBJ2-1, the full variable domain is GAGVSQSPRYKVAKRGQDVALRCDPISGHVSLFWYQQALGQGPEFLTYFQNEAQLDKSGLPSDRFFAERPEGSVSTLKIQRTQQEDSAVYLCASSQLQDYNEQFFGPGTRLTVL.

The genes are TRBV15 and TRBJ2-7; TCRdb reports TRBD1, a call that lacks DNA to check it against. Germline V gene sequence: CDR1 LNHNV, CDR2 YYDKDF (reference sequence). CDR3 length: 15 residues. The CDR3 spells CATSRGGTGFYEQYF.

This chain links TRBV6-4 with TRBJ2-1; TCRdb selects TRBD2, and the lack of DNA leaves this call unchecked. CDR3 size: 15 residues. The germline V gene has CDR1 MRHNA and CDR2 SNTAGT. The chain's CDR3 is CASSEVLAGAGEQFF.

V and J are TRBV10-3 and TRBJ2-3; the TRBD2 assignment by TCRdb is unverifiable without DNA. Germline V lookup: CDR1 ENHRY, CDR2 SYGVKD. The CDR3 is 15 amino acids. This chain's CDR3 is CAISGPSGRTDTQYF.

The chain has TRBV5-4 and TRBJ2-1; TCRdb names TRBD1, which stays unverified in the absence of DNA. Germline values: CDR1 SGHNT, CDR2 YYREEE (reference sequence). The CDR3 sequence is 14 residues long. CDR3 residues: CASSFPLLFNEQFF.

V usage is TRBV5-1 and J usage is TRBJ2-2. The length of the CDR3 is 16 residues. The germline V gene has CDR1 SGHRS and CDR2 YFSETQ. CDR3 residues: CASSRKTEVWTGELFF.

The J gene is TRBJ1-5, the V gene TRBV27. From germline, CDR1 is MNHEY and CDR2 SMNVEV (reference sequence). CDR3 length: 15 amino acids. The CDR3 sequence: CASSFFGDSNQPQHF.

This chain joins TRBV5-8 and TRBJ1-2. The CDR3 covers 12 residues. Germline V gives CDR1 SGHTS, CDR2 YDEGEE. The CDR3 loop reads CASSLTAYGYTF.

V usage is TRBV6-1 and J usage is TRBJ2-5; TCRdb's D gene call, TRBD2, goes unchecked for lack of DNA. The CDR3 has 16 amino acids. Germline V gives CDR1 MNHNS, CDR2 SASEGT. CDR3 loop: CASRIISGGFQETQYF.

The CDR3 spells CASSFRTGSYEQYF. The chain has TRBV27 and TRBJ2-7; TCRdb designates TRBD1, a call that cannot be tested without DNA. Germline V lookup: CDR1 MNHEY, CDR2 SMNVEV (reference sequence). The CDR3 is 14 residues long.

This chain connects TRBV7-9 to TRBJ2-5; TCRdb proposes TRBD1, but this gene call is untestable without DNA. CDR3 length: 15 amino acids. Germline V gene data show CDR1 as SEHNR and CDR2 as FQNEAQ (reference sequence). The CDR3 here is CASSSKGHRQETQYF.

The chain uses TRBV7-9 and TRBJ2-5; the TCRdb call, TRBD1, lacks DNA for checking. Germline V gene lookup returns CDR1 SEHNR and CDR2 FQNEAQ (reference sequence). The CDR3 runs to 15 residues. CDR3 sequence reads: CASSPLRDVQETQYF.

The chain links TRBV5-1 to TRBJ2-7; the D call from TCRdb, TRBD1, cannot be confirmed without DNA. Germline CDR1 is SGHRS and CDR2 is YFSETQ. CDR3 size: 16 residues. CDR3 sequence: CASSPTGTGGKYEQYF. Supplemented by reference TRBV5-1 and TRBJ2-7, the full variable domain reads KAGVTQTPRYLIKTRGQQVTLSCSPISGHRSVSWYQQTPGQGLQFLFEYFSETQRNKGNFPGRFSGRQFSNSRSEMNVSTLELGDSALYLCASSPTGTGGKYEQYFGPGTRLTVT.

The CDR3 loop reads CASSPDYTDTQYF. The chain couples TRBV5-6 to TRBJ2-3. Germline V gives CDR1 SGHDT, CDR2 YYEEEE. The CDR3 has 13 amino acids.

The V gene is TRBV11-2, the J gene TRBJ2-7; as DNA is missing, the TRBD2 call by TCRdb cannot be tested. This CDR3 spans 13 amino acids. From germline, CDR1 is SGHAT and CDR2 FQNNGV. CDR3 residues: CASSSGLVYEQYF.

The chain couples TRBV5-1 to TRBJ2-5; TCRdb selects TRBD1, and the lack of DNA leaves this call unchecked. Germline assignment: CDR1 SGHRS and CDR2 YFSETQ. The CDR3 loop spans 14 amino acids. The CDR3 spells CASSPDRVRETQYF.

This chain's CDR3 is CASSLDTGLLGNEQYF. The chain couples TRBV5-1 to TRBJ2-7; TCRdb names TRBD1, which stays unverified in the absence of DNA. This CDR3 has 16 residues. Per germline, CDR1 SGHRS and CDR2 YFSETQ.

This rearrangement joins TRBV7-8 to TRBJ2-7; TCRdb returns TRBD1, unconfirmable since there is no DNA. The CDR3 covers 15 residues. The V gene's germline CDR1 is SGHVS and CDR2 FQNEAQ. This CDR3 reads CASSLGTGGWDEQYF.

V and J are TRBV9 and TRBJ2-7; absent DNA, TCRdb's TRBD1 call cannot be checked. Germline V gene data show CDR1 as SGDLS and CDR2 as YYNGEE. This CDR3 is built from 14 residues. Here the CDR3 reads CASSPQDRAYEQYF.

The gene calls are TRBV7-9 and TRBJ2-3; the D call of TRBD1 rests on TCRdb alone, since no DNA is present to check it. The CDR3 sequence is 15 residues long. Germline assignment: CDR1 SEHNR and CDR2 FQNEAQ (reference sequence). CDR3: CASRDLTGDTDTQYF. Full variable domain (rest looked up from reference TRBV7-9 and TRBJ2-3): DTGVSQNPRHKITKRGQNVTFRCDPISEHNRLYWYRQTLGQGPEFLTYFQNEAQLEKSRLLSDRFSAERPKGSFSTLEIQRTEQGDSAMYLCASRDLTGDTDTQYFGPGTRLTVL.

This CDR3 is CASIRGRGTTGANVLTF. The chain has TRBV12-3 or TRBV12-4 and TRBJ2-6; checking the TCRdb D call of TRBD1 is not possible without DNA. The CDR3 length is 17 residues.

The chain has TRBV24-1 and TRBJ2-1. Germline CDR1 reads KGHDR; CDR2 reads SFDVKD. The CDR3 contains 13 residues. The CDR3 spells CATSDLGVNEQFF.

The chain combines TRBV2 with TRBJ1-6. The CDR3 is 15 amino acids. Germline-derived CDR1 and CDR2 are SNHLY and FYNNEI. CDR3 in amino acids: CASSEMGPRDSPLHF.

This chain connects TRBV29-1 to TRBJ2-5; the D call from TCRdb, TRBD1, cannot be confirmed without DNA. CDR3 length: 14 amino acids. Germline V lookup: CDR1 SQVTM, CDR2 ANQGSEA. CDR3 region: CSVEDRTGAETQYF.